Each of the 21 T cell receptor beta chains below was sequenced from the same sample in a study of human T cells and chemical hapten exposure. Stated time point: pre-sensitization, week 0. The sample's treatment: therapeutic diphenylcyclopropenone sensitization with weekly scalp DPC. TCRdb reprocessed the RACE reads via MiXCR and lists one record per CDR3 protein. The table shows around 380,000 distinct CDR3 sequences, with around 5.5% occurring only once. The sequenced sample was whole blood, obtained in connection with sensitization to the hapten diphenylcyclopropenone (DPC). The receptors stem from a woman between 18 and 29 years old with alopecia areata. Some clones in this sample may be carry-over from other donors' samples.

This clonotype was detected ten times or more. The chain couples TRBV20-1 to TRBJ1-5; D is undetermined. Germline V gene lookup returns CDR1 DFQATT and CDR2 SNEGSKA (reference sequence). The CDR3 runs 15 residues. V was trimmed by 0 bases and J by 7 bases, leaving 16 bases between them. The CDR3 loop is CSARDLRGSGQPQHF. The CDR3 coding sequence is TGCAGTGCTAGAGATCTCAGAGGGTCCGGGCAGCCCCAGCATTTT.

The V gene is TRBV6-5, the J gene TRBJ1-1; 7 bases map to TRBD1. The CDR3 loop spans 12 amino acids. Germline CDR1 MNHEY, CDR2 SVGAGI. J lost 4 bases, V lost 7 bases, and 3 bases had no gene match. The CDR3 DNA follows: TGTGCCAGCACCCGGGACAGCACTGAAGCTTTCTTT. It is translated as CASTRDSTEAFF.

The table lists this clonotype with a few counts. V usage is TRBV7-9 and J usage is TRBJ2-1; 8 positions match TRBD2. V gave up 4 bases and J gave up 4 bases; unmatched junction bases: 15. Germline assignment: CDR1 SEHNR and CDR2 FQNEAQ (reference sequence). CDR3 size: 18 residues. In nucleotides, the CDR3 is TGTGCCAGCAGCTCCGGGGGGGGGCGAAAAATGGAGTACAATGAGCAGTTCTTC. The encoded protein is CASSSGGGRKMEYNEQFF. The whole variable domain, filled in from reference TRBV7-9 and TRBJ2-1, reads DTGVSQNPRHKITKRGQNVTFRCDPISEHNRLYWYRQTLGQGPEFLTYFQNEAQLEKSRLLSDRFSAERPKGSFSTLEIQRTEQGDSAMYLCASSSGGGRKMEYNEQFFGPGTRLTVL.

The V gene is TRBV27, the J gene TRBJ2-1, with D unclear. The V gene lost 6 bases and the J gene lost 0 bases, with 9 bases spanning the gap. CDR3 length equals 14 residues. Per germline, CDR1 MNHEY and CDR2 SMNVEV (reference sequence). In DNA, the CDR3 is TGTGCCAGCAGCCCCAGAGTCTCCTACAATGAGCAGTTCTTC. It codes for CASSPRVSYNEQFF.

The chain employs TRBV3-1 and TRBJ1-5; D is possibly TRBD1 (5 bases). CDR3 length equals 19 residues. Trimming left V 4 bases short and J 0 bases short, with 22 bases between. Germline CDR1 reads LGHDT; CDR2 reads YNNKEL (reference sequence). Here the CDR3 reads CASSLLHRTITDSNQPQHF. The CDR3 nucleotides are TGTGCCAGCAGCCTACTCCACCGGACAATTACTGATAGCAATCAGCCCCAGCATTTT.

This clonotype has at least ten counts. The chain carries TRBV5-1 and TRBJ2-7, with TRBD1 identical over 8 bases. The CDR3 runs to 13 residues. The germline V gene has CDR1 SGHRS and CDR2 YFSETQ. The V and J ends lost 4 bases and 7 bases, in that order; junction bases with no gene match: 7. DNA of the CDR3: TGCGCCAGCAGCCTCGGACAGGGTGGAGAGCAGTACTTC. Translation: CASSLGQGGEQYF.

This clonotype appeared many times. The chain couples TRBV5-1 to TRBJ2-1; D remains unclear. The germline gives CDR1 SGHRS, CDR2 YFSETQ. CDR3 size: 14 residues. Trimming removed 1 base from V and 4 bases from J, with 9 bases in between. The CDR3 reads CASSLHPSYNEQFF. The DNA of the CDR3 is TGCGCCAGCAGCTTGCACCCCTCGTACAATGAGCAGTTCTTC.

This clonotype was found many times. The rearrangement uses TRBV27 and TRBJ1-5, with D unresolved. Germline V lookup: CDR1 MNHEY, CDR2 SMNVEV (reference sequence). CDR3 size: 15 residues. Trimming removed 5 bases from V and 1 base from J, with 12 bases in between. CDR3 nucleotide sequence: TGTGCCAGCAGTCTCGTATGGGGAAGCAATCAGCCCCAGCATTTT. It translates to CASSLVWGSNQPQHF.

This chain connects TRBV25-1 to TRBJ1-1; no clear D gene. This CDR3 contains 14 residues. Trimming shortened V by 1 base and J by 11 bases, and 17 bases separated the two germline ends. CDR1 is MGHDK, CDR2 SYGVNS, per germline. The CDR3 loop is CASSELLREVVAFF. The CDR3 bases are TGTGCCAGCAGTGAATTGTTACGGGAGGTGGTGGCTTTCTTT.

This clonotype occurred a few times. The V and J genes are TRBV6-5 and TRBJ1-1; no firm D call. Germline CDR1 MNHEY, CDR2 SVGAGI. The CDR3 length is 15 residues. The germline V and J ends were trimmed by 5 bases and 0 bases, with 13 bases remaining between them. This CDR3 reads CASSRGRNMNTEAFF. In DNA form, the CDR3 reads TGTGCCAGCAGTCGCGGACGGAACATGAACACTGAAGCTTTCTTT.

This clonotype was picked up many times. This chain connects TRBV5-1 to TRBJ1-2; D not resolved. CDR3 length: 13 amino acids. Per germline, CDR1 SGHRS and CDR2 YFSETQ. V lost 0 bases to trimming and J lost 3 bases, with 6 bases between them. The CDR3 region is CASSLAQYYGYTF. The DNA for the CDR3 is TGCGCCAGCAGCTTGGCCCAGTACTATGGCTACACCTTC.

This clonotype was detected many times. The J gene is TRBJ2-4, the V gene TRBV5-1; TRBD1 matches at 10 bases. The CDR3 length is 16 residues. CDR1 and CDR2 (germline): SGHRS, YFSETQ. J lost 9 bases, V lost 3 bases, and 12 bases had no gene match. The CDR3 region has the DNA TGCGCCAGCAGCTCTAGACGGACAGGGGGAGGAAGCATTCAGTACTTC. It codes for CASSSRRTGGGSIQYF.

This clonotype was seen more than once but under ten times. The CDR3 region is CSARTGGSYNEQFF. The CDR3 DNA sequence: TGCAGTGCTAGGACCGGGGGGTCCTACAATGAGCAGTTCTTC. The J gene is TRBJ2-1, the V gene TRBV20-1; TRBD2 matches 7 bases. J gave up 1 base and V 3 bases, and 3 bases lay outside the gene matches. Germline values: CDR1 DFQATT, CDR2 SNEGSKA (reference sequence). CDR3 size: 14 residues.

This clonotype was seen only a few times. J is TRBJ2-1 and V is TRBV6-6; no reliable D call. The germline gives CDR1 MNHNY, CDR2 SVGAGI (reference sequence). The CDR3 is 12 residues long. Trimming removed 6 bases at V and 9 bases at J, with 12 bases between. CDR3 DNA sequence: TGTGCCAGCAGCCTCCTAAATAGTGAGCAGTTCTTC. Protein sequence: CASSLLNSEQFF.

This clonotype was observed at least ten times. This chain uses TRBV6-6 with TRBJ1-5; 7 positions match TRBD1. V lost 2 bases, J lost 5 bases, and 6 bases stayed unmatched. The CDR3 loop spans 15 amino acids. Germline V gene data show CDR1 as MNHNY and CDR2 as SVGAGI (reference sequence). The CDR3 DNA reads as TGTGCCAGCAGTTACGCAGGGGGGCTATATCAGCCCCAGCATTTT. It encodes CASSYAGGLYQPQHF.

This clonotype was counted many times. The V gene is TRBV4-3, the J gene TRBJ1-4, with 11 nucleotides matching TRBD1. Trimming at V came to 4 bases and at J to 6 bases, leaving 4 bases not matched to a gene. Per the germline V gene, CDR1 is LGHNA and CDR2 is YSLEER. CDR3 length: 15 amino acids. Written as DNA, the CDR3 is TGCGCCAGCAGCCCAAAGGACAGGGGGCATGAAAAACTGTTTTTT. This translates into CASSPKDRGHEKLFF.

There are a few counts of this clonotype. This chain uses TRBV16 with TRBJ2-2; tentatively, D is TRBD1 (5 bases). The germline V gene encodes CDR1 KGHSY and CDR2 FQNENV. The CDR3 is 14 residues long. The ends were cut back, 4 bases at V and 4 bases at J, with 10 bases in the middle. The CDR3: CASSPGRGTGELFF. The DNA for the CDR3 is TGTGCCAGCAGCCCAGGAAGGGGCACCGGGGAGCTGTTTTTT.

This clonotype was counted ten times or more. The rearrangement uses TRBV12-5 and TRBJ1-1; tentatively, D is TRBD1 (5 bases). Germline-derived CDR1 and CDR2 are LGHNT and FRNRAP. The CDR3 length is 12 residues. Trimming left V 5 bases short and J 4 bases short, with 8 bases between. The DNA for the CDR3 is TGTGCTAGTGGTCAGGGTGGCACTGAAGCTTTCTTT. Translating it yields CASGQGGTEAFF. The full variable domain, completed using reference TRBV12-5 and TRBJ1-1, is DARVTQTPRHKVTEMGQEVTMRCQPILGHNTVFWYRQTMMQGLELLAYFRNRAPLDDSGMPKDRFSAEMPDATLATLKIQPSEPRDSAVYFCASGQGGTEAFFGQGTRLTVV.

The V and J genes are TRBV11-2 and TRBJ1-1; TRBD1 matches at 9 bases. Germline CDR1 SGHAT, CDR2 FQNNGV. V dropped 3 bases and J dropped 2; count of bases not matched to a gene: 13. The CDR3 is 18 residues long. This CDR3 reads CASSFVVWDRAINTEAFF. The CDR3 nucleotides read TGTGCCAGCAGCTTTGTAGTATGGGACAGGGCTATCAACACTGAAGCTTTCTTT. The whole variable domain, remainder taken from reference TRBV11-2 and TRBJ1-1, is EAGVAQSPRYKIIEKRQSVAFWCNPISGHATLYWYQQILGQGPKLLIQFQNNGVVDDSQLPKDRFSAERLKGVDSTLKIQPAKLEDSAVYLCASSFVVWDRAINTEAFFGQGTRLTVV.

V usage is TRBV6-5 and J usage is TRBJ2-3, with D perhaps given as TRBD1 or TRBD2 (5 bases each). The V gene's germline CDR1 is MNHEY and CDR2 SVGAGI. The CDR3 runs to 14 residues. Deletions cut 6 bases from V and 4 bases from J, with 14 bases between. The CDR3 DNA sequence: TGTGCCAGCAGCTACCGGGGCATTTCAGATACGCAGTATTTT. It specifies CASSYRGISDTQYF.

The J gene is TRBJ2-3, the V gene TRBV4-1, with D perhaps TRBD1 (5 bases). Germline CDR1 is MGHRA and CDR2 is YSYEKL. The CDR3 loop spans 16 amino acids. V lost 3 bases and J 2 bases, leaving 15 bases between the germline ends. The CDR3 nucleotides are TGCGCCAGCAGCCAGCGACAGCAGGCCTACACAGATACGCAGTATTTT. It codes for CASSQRQQAYTDTQYF.